The 20 T cell receptor beta chains listed next were all sequenced from one sample in a study of blood T cell repertoires in COVID-19. The data were produced by immunoSEQ multiplex PCR, yet TCRdb's version contains in-frame clones alone and is incomplete. Of about 40,000 clones listed, approximately 90% are singletons. Sequences were obtained from peripheral blood. The receptors shown here come from a woman of 80 years or more with active COVID-19.

The J gene is TRBJ1-3, the V gene TRBV18, with D perhaps matching TRBD1 (6 bases). V dropped 5 bases and J dropped 0 bases, with 11 bases sitting between them. Germline-derived CDR1 and CDR2 are KGHSH and LQKENI. The CDR3 sequence is 15 residues long. The CDR3 region has the DNA TGTGCCAGCTCAACGGACAGAAGCTCTGGAAACACCATATATTTT. The encoded protein is CASSTDRSSGNTIYF.

This rearrangement joins TRBV6-1 to TRBJ2-3; 10 nucleotides line up with TRBD1. Trimming cost V 4 bases and J 3 bases; bases outside gene matches: 7. Germline CDR1 MNHNS, CDR2 SASEGT. The CDR3 is 16 residues long. The CDR3 DNA follows: TGTGCCAGCAGTGCCGACAGGGGGCGTGGGACAGATACGCAGTATTTT. This sequence encodes CASSADRGRGTDTQYF.

J is TRBJ2-1 and V is TRBV7-3; D unresolved. The CDR3 runs 13 residues. Trimming left V 2 bases short and J 4 bases short, with 6 bases between. Germline CDR1 is SGHTA and CDR2 is FQGTGA. The CDR3: CASSLELYNEQFF. DNA for the CDR3: TGTGCCAGCAGCTTAGAACTGTACAATGAGCAGTTCTTC.

V is TRBV28 and J is TRBJ1-5; unclear D gene. Germline-derived CDR1 and CDR2 are MDHEN and SYDVKM. CDR3 length equals 16 residues. Trimming removed 7 bases at V and 0 bases at J, with 16 bases between. CDR3 sequence (DNA): TGTGCCAGCACGTCGCGGGCAGGAGCTAGCAATCAGCCCCAGCATTTT. Translation gives CASTSRAGASNQPQHF.

The V and J genes are TRBV29-1 and TRBJ1-1; 10 bases are shared with TRBD1. The trim removed 7 bases at V and 4 bases at J, leaving 3 bases unmatched. The CDR3 has 12 residues. Looked up from germline, CDR1 is SQVTM and CDR2 is ANQGSEA. The CDR3 coding sequence is TGCAGCGGTAGGACAGGGGGCACTGAAGCTTTCTTT. Protein sequence: CSGRTGGTEAFF. Full variable domain (rest looked up from reference TRBV29-1 and TRBJ1-1): SAVISQKPSRDICQRGTSLTIQCQVDSQVTMMFWYRQQPGQSLTLIATANQGSEATYESGFVIDKFPISRPNLTFSTLTVSNMSPEDSSIYLCSGRTGGTEAFFGQGTRLTVV.

The chain is built from TRBV4-3 and TRBJ2-3, with a possible D match to TRBD2 (6 bases). The CDR3 covers 16 residues. With 0 bases removed from V and 0 bases from J, the gap between germline ends came to 10 bases. The germline CDR1 and CDR2 sequences are LGHNA and YSLEER. The chain's CDR3 is CASSQDARGSTDTQYF. The CDR3 nucleotides read TGCGCCAGCAGCCAAGATGCGCGGGGCAGCACAGATACGCAGTATTTT.

A few counts support this clone. The chain combines TRBV5-6 with TRBJ1-2; unclear D gene. Germline loops: CDR1 SGHDT, CDR2 YYEEEE. The CDR3 runs to 12 residues. Trimming removed 2 bases from V and 8 bases from J, with 10 bases in between. CDR3 protein: CASSFGEEGYTF. Here the CDR3 DNA reads TGTGCCAGCAGCTTTGGGGAGGAGGGCTACACCTTC.

The V call is TRBV4-3, the J call TRBJ2-2; possibly TRBD1 for D (5 bases). The CDR3 runs 16 residues. Trimming left V 2 bases short and J 0 bases short, with 10 bases between. Looked up from germline, CDR1 is LGHNA and CDR2 is YSLEER. The CDR3 loop reads CASSQSPGSNTGELFF. CDR3 nucleotides: TGCGCCAGCAGCCAAAGTCCAGGGTCGAACACCGGGGAGCTGTTTTTT.

This clone was observed a handful of times. This sequence joins TRBV6-6 and TRBJ2-1; a weak D match, TRBD2 (5 bases). The germline V and J ends were trimmed by 2 bases and 5 bases, with 7 bases remaining between them. CDR1 and CDR2 (germline): MNHNY, SVGAGI (reference sequence). CDR3 size: 13 residues. CDR3 loop: CASSYLRDNEQFF. The CDR3 nucleotides are TGTGCCAGCAGTTACCTGCGGGACAATGAGCAGTTCTTC.

V is TRBV18 and J is TRBJ1-5; 8 nucleotides line up with TRBD1. This CDR3 contains 14 residues. From germline, CDR1 is KGHSH and CDR2 LQKENI. The V and J ends lost 6 bases and 6 bases, in that order; junction bases with no gene match: 7. The CDR3 region is CASSTSGQGQPQHF. The DNA of the CDR3 is TGTGCCAGCTCCACCAGCGGACAGGGTCAGCCCCAGCATTTT.

This chain connects TRBV2 to TRBJ2-3; 8 bases map to TRBD1. V dropped 7 bases and J dropped 0; count of bases not matched to a gene: 6. The length of the CDR3 is 15 residues. CDR1 SNHLY and CDR2 FYNNEI come from the germline V gene. CDR3 DNA: TGTGCCAGCAAGAGGGACAGGACTAGCACAGATACGCAGTATTTT. This gives the protein CASKRDRTSTDTQYF.

V and J are TRBV19 and TRBJ1-1; D is possibly TRBD1 (5 bases). Germline V gene sequence: CDR1 LNHDA, CDR2 SQIVND (reference sequence). V shed 3 bases and J shed 2 bases, with 10 bases lying between them. The CDR3 covers 14 residues. CDR3 bases: TGTGCCAGTAGTATGGGGCTTTTAAACACTGAAGCTTTCTTT. Residues: CASSMGLLNTEAFF.

CDR3 bases: TGTGCCAGCGGGCAGGGGATCTCCGAGCAGTACTTC. The encoded protein is CASGQGISEQYF. The chain has TRBV2 and TRBJ2-7; a possible D gene is TRBD1 (6 bases). V lost 8 bases and J 6 bases, leaving 14 bases between the germline ends. CDR1 and CDR2 from the germline V gene are SNHLY and FYNNEI. The CDR3 loop spans 12 amino acids.

The chain recombines TRBV29-1 with TRBJ2-4, with TRBD2 matching over 12 bases. This CDR3 has 16 residues. V lost 1 base to trimming and J lost 8 bases; unmatched junction nucleotides: 9. Germline V gene data show CDR1 as SQVTM and CDR2 as ANQGSEA. This CDR3 is CSVEGLAGGPSDIQYF. DNA of the CDR3: TGCAGCGTTGAAGGCCTAGCGGGGGGGCCATCGGACATTCAGTACTTC. The full variable domain, its missing parts supplied by reference TRBV29-1 and TRBJ2-4, is SAVISQKPSRDICQRGTSLTIQCQVDSQVTMMFWYRQQPGQSLTLIATANQGSEATYESGFVIDKFPISRPNLTFSTLTVSNMSPEDSSIYLCSVEGLAGGPSDIQYFGAGTRLSVL.

The chain is built from TRBV7-9 and TRBJ2-3, with 9 bases fitting TRBD1. The V segment lost 2 bases and the J segment 3 bases; nucleotides outside the gene matches: 6. Germline V gene sequence: CDR1 SEHNR, CDR2 FQNEAQ (reference sequence). The CDR3 length is 16 residues. The CDR3 spells CASSLRSGQGTDTQYF. CDR3 coding DNA: TGTGCCAGCAGCTTACGTTCAGGACAGGGGACAGATACGCAGTATTTT.

The V and J genes are TRBV30 and TRBJ2-3; 9 nucleotides agree with TRBD2. The trim removed 1 base at V and 7 bases at J, leaving 6 bases unmatched. Germline CDR1 is GTSNPN and CDR2 is SVGIG (reference sequence). The CDR3 runs 14 residues. The DNA of the CDR3 is TGTGCCTGGAGTGGGGCGGGGGGGCCCCATACGCAGTATTTT. This gives the protein CAWSGAGGPHTQYF.

The CDR3: CASARLDSAGNTIYF. The CDR3 region has the DNA TGTGCCAGCGCCCGCCTGGACAGCGCTGGAAACACCATATATTTT. This rearrangement joins TRBV9 to TRBJ1-3; a weak D match, TRBD1 (6 bases). This CDR3 region has 15 residues. V was trimmed by 7 bases and J by 2 bases, leaving 16 bases between them. CDR1 and CDR2 from the germline V gene are SGDLS and YYNGEE.

V and J are TRBV24-1 and TRBJ2-5, with 10 nucleotides matching TRBD2. With V trimmed by 3 bases and J by 3 bases, 9 bases remained unmatched. Germline V lookup: CDR1 KGHDR, CDR2 SFDVKD. The CDR3 runs 17 residues. CDR3 sequence: CATSDERLAGEEETQYF. Written as DNA, the CDR3 is TGTGCCACCAGTGATGAGAGGCTAGCGGGGGAGGAAGAGACCCAGTACTTC.

In regard to this clone: Other DNA sequences in the sample encode the same CDR3. V gene TRBV30 combines with J gene TRBJ2-7; TRBD1 might be the D (6 bases). Trimming cost V 3 bases and J 1 base, with 7 bases left between them. Germline V gene lookup returns CDR1 GTSNPN and CDR2 SVGIG (reference sequence). The CDR3 contains 12 residues. The CDR3 region has the DNA TGTGCCTGGAGCACAGGGTCCTACGAGCAGTACTTC. Residues: CAWSTGSYEQYF.

This chain connects TRBV6-5 to TRBJ2-2; D is unclear. Germline V CDR1 and CDR2: MNHEY, SVGAGI. The V gene lost 2 bases and the J gene lost 6 bases, with 13 bases spanning the gap. The CDR3 runs 15 residues. CDR3 loop: CASSYQVNLPGELFF. Here the CDR3 DNA reads TGTGCCAGCAGTTACCAGGTGAATCTGCCCGGGGAGCTGTTTTTT.